The following is a TCR beta chain sequence with its context. Its antigen is unknown. This entry comes from a study of cytomegalovirus exposure and HLA in healthy donors. General study results and limits: Several of the most significant clusters were apparently associated with common viral pathogens in a later analysis. Reports state that TCR beta sequences accurately predicted most subjects' HLA-A and HLA-B alleles.

The trim removed 5 bases at V and 2 bases at J, leaving 3 bases unmatched. Germline V gene data show CDR1 as SQVTM and CDR2 as ANQGSEA. The CDR3 is 13 amino acids. 13 Jbeta primers and 60 Vbeta primers were used for the PCR. Repertoires were generated with immunoSEQ multiplex PCR, while TCRdb's copy carries only in-frame clones and drops some. The sample consists of 150,000 or so clones, roughly 85% of them appearing once. This TCR was recovered from a male donor in good health and CMV-seropositive. Sequenced material: PBMCs. The chain links TRBV29-1 to TRBJ2-5; 9 bases line up with TRBD2. DNA of the CDR3: TGCAGCGTTCGAGCGGGGGGACAAGAGACCCAGTACTTC. Encoded protein: CSVRAGGQETQYF. Full variable domain (remainder filled in from reference TRBV29-1 and TRBJ2-5): SAVISQKPSRDICQRGTSLTIQCQVDSQVTMMFWYRQQPGQSLTLIATANQGSEATYESGFVIDKFPISRPNLTFSTLTVSNMSPEDSSIYLCSVRAGGQETQYFGPGTRLLVL.